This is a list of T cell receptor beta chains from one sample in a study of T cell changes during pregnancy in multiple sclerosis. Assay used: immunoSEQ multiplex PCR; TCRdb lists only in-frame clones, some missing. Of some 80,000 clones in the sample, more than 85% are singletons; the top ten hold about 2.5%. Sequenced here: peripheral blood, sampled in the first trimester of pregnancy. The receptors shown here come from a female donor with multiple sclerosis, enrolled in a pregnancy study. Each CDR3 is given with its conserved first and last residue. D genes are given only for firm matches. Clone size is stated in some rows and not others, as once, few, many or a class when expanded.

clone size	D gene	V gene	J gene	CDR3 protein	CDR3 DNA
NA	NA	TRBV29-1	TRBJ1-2	CSVEGLNYGYTF	TGCAGCGTTGAGGGGCTTAACTATGGCTACACCTTC
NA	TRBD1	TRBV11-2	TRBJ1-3	CASSPRDRPVSGNTIYF	TGTGCCAGCAGCCCGCGGGACAGGCCGGTCTCTGGAAACACCATATATTTT
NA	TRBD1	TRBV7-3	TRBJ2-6	CASSLNRGSGANVLTF	TGTGCCAGCAGCTTAAACAGGGGCTCTGGGGCCAACGTCCTGACTTTC
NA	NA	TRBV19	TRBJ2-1	CASSIGETRYNEQFF	TGTGCCAGTAGTATCGGTGAGACACGCTACAATGAGCAGTTCTTC
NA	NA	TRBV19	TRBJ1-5	CASSIIGVGGNQPQHF	TGTGCCAGTAGTATAATAGGGGTTGGGGGCAATCAGCCCCAGCATTTT
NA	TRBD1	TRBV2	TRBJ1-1	CASSGTGYTEAFF	TGTGCCAGCAGTGGGACAGGGTACACTGAAGCTTTCTTT
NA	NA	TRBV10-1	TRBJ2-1	CASSELKRSPYNEQFF	TGCGCCAGCAGTGAGTTGAAGCGGTCACCCTACAATGAGCAGTTCTTC
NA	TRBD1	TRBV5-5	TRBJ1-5	CASSRDRSNQPQHF	TGTGCCAGCAGCCGGGACAGAAGCAATCAGCCCCAGCATTTT
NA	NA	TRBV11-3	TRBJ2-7	CASPIFGEHSYEQYF	TGTGCCAGCCCCATTTTTGGGGAGCACTCCTACGAGCAGTACTTC
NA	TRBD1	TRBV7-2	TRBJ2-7	CASSLVRQGTYEQYF	TGTGCCAGCAGCTTAGTTCGACAGGGAACCTACGAGCAGTACTTC
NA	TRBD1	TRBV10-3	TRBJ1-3	CAISESTGSGNTIYF	TGTGCCATCAGTGAGTCGACAGGGTCTGGAAACACCATATATTTT
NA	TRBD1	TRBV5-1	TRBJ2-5	CASSLEQGETQYF	TGCGCCAGCAGCTTGGAACAGGGGGAGACCCAGTACTTC
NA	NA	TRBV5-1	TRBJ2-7	CASSKEARAGEQYF	TGCGCCAGCAGCAAGGAGGCCAGGGCGGGGGAGCAGTACTTC
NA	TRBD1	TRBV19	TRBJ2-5	CASRDTGGPTQETQYF	TGTGCCAGTAGAGATACAGGGGGCCCGACGCAAGAGACCCAGTACTTC
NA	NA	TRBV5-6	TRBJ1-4	CASSLGQPNEKLFF	TGTGCCAGCAGCTTGGGACAGCCAAATGAAAAACTGTTTTTT
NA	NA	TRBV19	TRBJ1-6	CASSITGRNYNSPLHF	TGTGCCAGTAGTATTACGGGTCGAAACTATAATTCACCCCTCCACTTT
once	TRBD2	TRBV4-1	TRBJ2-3	CASSRLAGADTQYF	TGCGCCAGCAGCCGACTAGCGGGAGCTGATACGCAGTATTTT
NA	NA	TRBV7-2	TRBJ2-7	CASSFQTGTYEQYF	TGTGCCAGCAGCTTCCAGACGGGTACCTACGAGCAGTACTTC
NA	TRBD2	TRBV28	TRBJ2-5	CASLTSEEETQYF	TGTGCCAGCCTGACTAGCGAAGAAGAGACCCAGTACTTC
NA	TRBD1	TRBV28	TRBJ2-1	CASSAGTALEQFF	TGTGCCAGCAGTGCCGGGACAGCTCTAGAGCAGTTCTTC
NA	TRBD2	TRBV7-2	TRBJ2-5	CASSPRLAGFRETQYF	TGTGCCAGCAGCCCGAGACTAGCGGGCTTTAGGGAGACCCAGTACTTC
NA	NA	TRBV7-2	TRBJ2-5	CASSLVGGRRETQYF	TGTGCCAGCAGCTTAGTAGGGGGTCGGAGAGAGACCCAGTACTTC